This TCR beta chain was documented in a study of shared clonotypes between healthy human individuals. Notes on the study in general: Sharing across four donors was highest in naive CD4 (roughly 5%) and lowest in memory CD8 (0.4%). Tissue TCR repertoires likely differ from these blood-only repertoires. What naive subsets generally showed was a larger estimated richness than memory subsets showed.

It was approximately 0.2 ug DNA, about 30,000 T cell genomes, that sorted-subset replicate PCRs used. Produced via immunoSEQ multiplex PCR; TCRdb's table is partial and in-frame only. The sample shows 300,000 or so clones, around two thirds of them seen only once. The table lists this clone with a count of one. The antigen is unknown. With V trimmed by 4 bases and J by 3 bases, 14 bases remained unmatched. This CDR3 is 17 amino acids long. The germline gives CDR1 SGHNT, CDR2 YYREEE (reference sequence). This TCR came from a young man in good health. The chain joins TRBV5-4 to TRBJ2-3; TRBD2 matches at 7 bases. Sample: memory CD4+ T cells sorted from blood. Subset in this sample: CD45RA-negative fraction. In nucleotides, the CDR3 is TGTGCCAGCAGCGGCTTAACGGGCGGGAGATGGACAGATACGCAGTATTTT. Residues: CASSGLTGGRWTDTQYF.